This T cell receptor beta chain emerged from a study of T cell repertoires in cytomegalovirus infection. The CDR3 runs to 14 residues. CDR1 SGHKS and CDR2 YYEKEE come from the germline V gene (reference sequence). V shed 5 bases and J shed 2 bases, with 11 bases lying between them. About this clonotype: Its specificity is not known.

TCRdb re-called the reads through MiXCR, storing one row per CDR3 protein. The sample has about 890,000 distinct CDR3 sequences, 30% to 40% seen once. The J gene is TRBJ1-5, the V gene TRBV5-5; D may be TRBD1 (6 bases). The starting material was cultured CD8+ T cells from PBMCs, obtained from culture after CMV antigen stimulation. The receptor was derived from a human donor in good health (CMV status not recorded). Some clones in this sample may be carry-over from other donors' samples. The CDR3 here is CASSPGQRNQPQHF. DNA of the CDR3: TGTGCCAGCAGTCCCGGACAGCGCAATCAGCCCCAGCATTTT.